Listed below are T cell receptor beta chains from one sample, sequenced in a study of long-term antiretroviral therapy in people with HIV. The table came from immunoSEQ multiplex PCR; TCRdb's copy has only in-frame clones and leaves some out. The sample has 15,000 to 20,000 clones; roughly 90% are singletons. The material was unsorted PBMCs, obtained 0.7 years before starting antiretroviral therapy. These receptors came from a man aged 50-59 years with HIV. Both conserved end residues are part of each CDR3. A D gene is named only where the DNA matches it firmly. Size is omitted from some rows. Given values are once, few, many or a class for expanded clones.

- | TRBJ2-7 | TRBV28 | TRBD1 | CASSLPGGYEQYF | TGTGCCAGCAGTTTACCAGGGGGCTACGAGCAGTACTTC
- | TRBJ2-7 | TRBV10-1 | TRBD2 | CASSSSAGGRRVYEQYF | TGCGCCAGCTCCTCTTCAGCGGGGGGCCGAAGAGTCTACGAGCAGTACTTC
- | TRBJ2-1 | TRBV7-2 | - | CASSVSSSSYNEQFF | TGTGCCAGCAGCGTGTCGAGTTCATCCTACAATGAGCAGTTCTTC
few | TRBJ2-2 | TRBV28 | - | CASSLFYGAPEGGELFF | TGTGCCAGCAGTTTATTCTATGGGGCGCCGGAAGGCGGGGAGCTGTTTTTT
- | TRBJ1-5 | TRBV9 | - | CASKGDQPQHF | TGTGCCAGCAAAGGCGATCAGCCCCAGCATTTT
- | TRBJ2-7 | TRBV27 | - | CASSLSRTAYEQYF | TGTGCCAGCAGTTTATCGAGGACAGCCTACGAGCAGTACTTC
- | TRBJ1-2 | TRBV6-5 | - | CASSYEWGYGYTF | TGTGCCAGCAGTTACGAGTGGGGTTATGGCTACACCTTC
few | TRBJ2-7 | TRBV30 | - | CAWNPRVRGYEQYF | TGTGCCTGGAATCCACGCGTGAGGGGATACGAGCAGTACTTC
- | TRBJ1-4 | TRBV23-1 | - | CASSQSKDKPTNEKLFF | TGCGCCAGCAGTCAATCAAAAGACAAGCCAACTAATGAAAAACTGTTTTTT
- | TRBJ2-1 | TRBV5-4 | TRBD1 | CASSWDRVRNEQFF | TGTGCCAGCAGCTGGGACAGGGTAAGGAATGAGCAGTTCTTC
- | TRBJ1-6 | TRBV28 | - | CASSPPRVDGSPLHF | TGTGCCAGCAGTCCCCCCAGAGTCGACGGCTCACCCCTCCACTTT
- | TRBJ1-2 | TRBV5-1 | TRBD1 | CASSSRQGPGYGYTF | TGCGCCAGCAGCTCGAGACAGGGCCCGGGATATGGCTACACCTTC
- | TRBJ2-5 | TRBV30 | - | CAWRGRQLQETQYF | TGTGCCTGGAGGGGGAGACAGCTACAAGAGACCCAGTACTTC
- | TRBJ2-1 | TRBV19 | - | CASSIIRFNNEQFF | TGTGCCAGTAGTATAATTAGGTTTAACAATGAGCAGTTCTTC
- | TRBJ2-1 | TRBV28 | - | CASRVRDTRNEQFF | TGTGCCAGCAGGGTCCGGGACACTCGGAATGAGCAGTTCTTC
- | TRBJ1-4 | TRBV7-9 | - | CASSLPGTNEKLFF | TGTGCCAGCAGCTTACCAGGGACTAATGAAAAACTGTTTTTT
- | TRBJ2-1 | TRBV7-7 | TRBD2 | CASSLGSGASYNEQFF | TGTGCCAGCAGCTTAGGTAGCGGGGCTTCCTACAATGAGCAGTTCTTC
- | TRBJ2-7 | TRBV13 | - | CASSPIPPGPDYEQYF | TGTGCCAGCAGCCCTATACCCCCGGGACCAGACTACGAGCAGTACTTC
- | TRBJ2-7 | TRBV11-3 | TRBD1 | CASSSGQTYEQYF | TGTGCCAGCAGCTCGGGACAGACCTACGAGCAGTACTTC
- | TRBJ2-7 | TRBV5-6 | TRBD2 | CASSLGWTSGPYEQYF | TGTGCCAGCAGCTTGGGGTGGACTAGCGGTCCCTACGAGCAGTACTTC
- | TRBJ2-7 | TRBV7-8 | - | CASSLGRALNGEQYF | TGTGCCAGCAGCTTAGGGCGGGCCCTAAATGGGGAGCAGTACTTC
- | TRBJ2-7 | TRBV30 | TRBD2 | CAWISPGGDEQYF | TGTGCCTGGATTAGCCCGGGAGGAGACGAGCAGTACTTC
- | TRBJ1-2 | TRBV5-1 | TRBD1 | CASSLDRGSDGYTF | TGCGCCAGCAGCTTGGACAGGGGATCGGATGGCTACACCTTC
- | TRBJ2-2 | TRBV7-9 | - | CASSLGFLAQDTGELFF | TGTGCCAGCAGCTTAGGATTCCTAGCCCAAGACACCGGGGAGCTGTTTTTT